This paragraph covers one T cell receptor (beta chain) sequence. The CDR3 is 22 residues long. V trimming: 1 base; J trimming: 1 base; junction bases outside the gene matches: 17. TCRdb keeps only in-frame clones here, not all; method: immunoSEQ multiplex PCR. The sample holds 1.6 million or so clones, more than 95% seen once. The sample comes from a study of shared clonotypes between healthy human individuals. Study information: Samples came from a couple of female and three male donors aged 18 to 49.

Donors were healthy HIV-negative adults without recently reported acute infections or vaccinations. Splitting of CD4+ cells produced CD45RA+ naive and CD45RA-negative memory subsets. The TCR comes from a man younger than 40 in good health. The sample taken for sequencing was naive CD4+ T cells sorted from blood. Subset reported: CD45RA+ positively selected. The chain couples TRBV23-1 to TRBJ1-5, with 12 positions matching TRBD1. TRBV23-1 is recorded as an ORF, its role being uncertain. The CDR3 loop is CASSQLVPVGQGAERSNQPQHF. CDR3 in DNA: TGCGCCAGCAGTCAATTGGTGCCCGTGGGACAGGGGGCTGAGAGGAGCAATCAGCCCCAGCATTTT.